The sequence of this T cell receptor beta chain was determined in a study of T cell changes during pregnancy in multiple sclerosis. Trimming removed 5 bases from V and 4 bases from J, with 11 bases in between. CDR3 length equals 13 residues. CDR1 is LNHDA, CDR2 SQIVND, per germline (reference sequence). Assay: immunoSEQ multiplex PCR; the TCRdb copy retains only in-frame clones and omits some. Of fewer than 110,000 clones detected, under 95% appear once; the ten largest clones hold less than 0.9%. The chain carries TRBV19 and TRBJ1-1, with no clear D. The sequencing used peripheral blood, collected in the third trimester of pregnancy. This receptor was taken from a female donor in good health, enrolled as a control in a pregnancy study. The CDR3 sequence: CASSGSSGTEAFF. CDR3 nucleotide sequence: TGTGCCAGTAGTGGGAGTTCCGGCACTGAAGCTTTCTTT. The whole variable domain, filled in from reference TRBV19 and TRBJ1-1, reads DGGITQSPKYLFRKEGQNVTLSCEQNLNHDAMYWYRQDPGQGLRLIYYSQIVNDFQKGDIAEGYSVSREKKESFPLTVTSAQKNPTAFYLCASSGSSGTEAFFGQGTRLTVV.